One and the same sample provided the 18 T cell receptor beta chains below, sequenced in a study of beta chain features in type 1 diabetes. General study results and limits: TCRB CDR3s from Type 1 diabetes patients were moderately but significantly shorter in all four CD4+ subsets.

No antigen is known for these receptors. The sequenced template was cDNA made from the entire isolated RNA. TCRdb's table, derived via immunoSEQ multiplex PCR, lists solely in-frame clones and lacks some. In the table there are approximately 57,000 clones, under 60% of which are singletons. The source material was Tregs from blood. The source of these receptors is a woman aged 40 to 55 with type 1 diabetes.

The chain carries TRBV7-9 and TRBJ1-3, with D hard to call. The germline CDR1 and CDR2 sequences are SEHNR and FQNEAQ (reference sequence). This CDR3 has 15 amino acids. V was pared by 1 base and J by 0 bases, with 7 bases between. The DNA for the CDR3 is TGTGCCAGCAGCTTAGTGGCGGGCTCTGGAAACACCATATATTTT. Amino acids: CASSLVAGSGNTIYF.

This chain links TRBV28 with TRBJ1-2; D may be TRBD1 (5 bases). The CDR3 extends over 12 amino acids. Trimming shortened V by 4 bases and J by 5 bases, and 8 bases separated the two germline ends. Per germline, CDR1 MDHEN and CDR2 SYDVKM. The CDR3 loop reads CASSSRVYGYTF. CDR3 nucleotide sequence: TGTGCCAGCAGTTCCAGGGTATATGGCTACACCTTC.

This clone was picked up one time. V gene TRBV19 combines with J gene TRBJ1-1; maybe TRBD1 (5 bases). The V end lost 5 bases, the J end lost 4 bases, and 11 bases lay between the germline ends. This CDR3 spans 13 amino acids. Germline V CDR1 and CDR2: LNHDA, SQIVND (reference sequence). This CDR3 is CASSRGGATEAFF. The CDR3 DNA reads as TGTGCCAGTAGTCGGGGGGGTGCCACTGAAGCTTTCTTT.

The genes are TRBV5-8 and TRBJ2-5, with 9 positions matching TRBD1. V shed 0 bases and J 3 bases; nucleotides not matched to a gene: 3. Germline V lookup: CDR1 SGHTS, CDR2 YDEGEE. The CDR3 consists of 15 residues. The CDR3 is CASSLDRGREETQYF. As DNA, the CDR3 is TGTGCCAGCAGCTTGGACAGGGGGCGGGAAGAGACCCAGTACTTC. Full variable domain (outside the CDR3, taken from reference TRBV5-8 and TRBJ2-5): EAGVTQSPTHLIKTRGQQATLRCSPISGHTSVYWYQQALGLGLQFLLWYDEGEERNRGNFPPRFSGRQFPNYSSELNVNALELEDSALYLCASSLDRGREETQYFGPGTRLLVL.

CDR3 sequence: CASRPSGTGAYEQYF. The CDR3 coding sequence is TGCGCCAGCAGACCCTCCGGGACAGGAGCCTACGAGCAGTACTTC. The J gene is TRBJ2-5, the V gene TRBV5-1; 8 bases align to TRBD1. Gene TRBJ2-7 matches the end of the DNA better, so the J call may be wrong. This CDR3 contains 15 residues. Germline V CDR1 and CDR2: SGHRS, YFSETQ.

This clone came up a few times. V and J are TRBV5-6 and TRBJ2-3, with D possibly matching TRBD2 (6 bases). Germline V CDR1 and CDR2: SGHDT, YYEEEE. The length of the CDR3 is 15 residues. V was pared by 3 bases and J by 3 bases, with 14 bases between. CDR3 coding DNA: TGTGCCAGCAGCTCCCACGGGGCGGGGACAGATACGCAGTATTTT. Protein sequence: CASSSHGAGTDTQYF. Looking up the rest from reference TRBV5-6 and TRBJ2-3 gives the full variable domain: DAGVTQSPTHLIKTRGQQVTLRCSPKSGHDTVSWYQQALGQGPQFIFQYYEEEERQRGNFPDRFSGHQFPNYSSELNVNALLLGDSALYLCASSSHGAGTDTQYFGPGTRLTVL.

This chain joins TRBV9 and TRBJ2-1, with TRBD2 matching 8 bases. V gave up 0 bases and J gave up 7 bases; unmatched junction bases: 0. Looked up from germline, CDR1 is SGDLS and CDR2 is YYNGEE. There are 13 residues in the CDR3. DNA for the CDR3: TGTGCCAGCAGCGTAGCTAGCGGGAATGAGCAGTTCTTC. This codes for CASSVASGNEQFF.

This clone was counted only a few times. The CDR3 loop reads CASSPGGGLLSNQPQHF. The CDR3 DNA is TGTGCCAGCTCACCAGGGGGGGGGCTACTTAGCAATCAGCCCCAGCATTTT. The V and J genes are TRBV18 and TRBJ1-5; D may be TRBD1 (6 bases). The CDR3 totals 17 residues. The germline V gene encodes CDR1 KGHSH and CDR2 LQKENI. The germline V and J ends were trimmed by 2 bases and 0 bases, with 14 bases remaining between them.

This clone has more than one count but fewer than ten. The chain employs TRBV15 and TRBJ2-7; a possible D gene is TRBD2 (6 bases). There are 14 residues in the CDR3. Trimming pared 5 bases from V and 3 bases from J, leaving 14 bases between. Germline assignment: CDR1 LNHNV and CDR2 YYDKDF (reference sequence). The CDR3 is CATSPRGSRYEQYF. CDR3 DNA sequence: TGTGCCACCAGCCCGCGGGGCAGCCGCTACGAGCAGTACTTC.

This chain links TRBV5-4 with TRBJ1-1; 7 bases are a match to TRBD1. V lost 0 bases to trimming and J lost 0 bases; unmatched junction nucleotides: 2. This CDR3 contains 15 residues. Looked up from germline, CDR1 is SGHNT and CDR2 is YYREEE (reference sequence). DNA for the CDR3: TGTGCCAGCAGCTTGGACAGGGGCTTGAACACTGAAGCTTTCTTT. This encodes CASSLDRGLNTEAFF. The variable domain in full, with the rest retrieved from reference TRBV5-4 and TRBJ1-1, is ETGVTQSPTHLIKTRGQQVTLRCSSQSGHNTVSWYQQALGQGPQFIFQYYREEENGRGNFPPRFSGLQFPNYSSELNVNALELDDSALYLCASSLDRGLNTEAFFGQGTRLTVV.

Only a few counts were recorded for this clone. J is TRBJ2-3 and V is TRBV4-3, with D perhaps matching TRBD2 (5 bases). V lost 0 bases and J lost 6, with 10 bases in between. The CDR3 totals 14 residues. Germline values: CDR1 LGHNA, CDR2 YSLEER. The CDR3 DNA sequence: TGCGCCAGCAGCCAAGATTGGAGGACGGATACGCAGTATTTT. Translation: CASSQDWRTDTQYF.

The chain joins TRBV12-5 to TRBJ2-1, with 11 nucleotides matching TRBD2. The CDR3 runs 17 residues. The V segment lost 3 bases and the J segment 6 bases; nucleotides outside the gene matches: 10. Germline V gene sequence: CDR1 LGHNT, CDR2 FRNRAP. The CDR3 DNA reads as TGTGCTAGTGGTTTTCGAACTAGCGGGAGAGGCGGCAATGAGCAGTTCTTC. Amino acids: CASGFRTSGRGGNEQFF.

This clone was detected only a few times. The chain is built from TRBV7-2 and TRBJ2-1, with 7 positions matching TRBD2. This CDR3 has 15 residues. Germline V lookup: CDR1 SGHTA, CDR2 FQGNSA. V trimming: 1 base; J trimming: 4 bases; junction bases outside the gene matches: 4. CDR3 sequence: CASSLGAGAYNEQFF. In DNA, the CDR3 is TGTGCCAGCAGCTTAGGTGCGGGAGCGTACAATGAGCAGTTCTTC.

The chain has TRBV5-4 and TRBJ1-2; D possibly corresponds to TRBD1 (6 bases). The CDR3 contains 14 residues. The V gene lost 4 bases and the J gene lost 2 bases, with 12 bases spanning the gap. From germline, CDR1 is SGHNT and CDR2 YYREEE (reference sequence). CDR3 in amino acids: CASSPPGTNYGYTF. CDR3 nucleotide sequence: TGTGCCAGCAGCCCCCCCGGGACAAACTATGGCTACACCTTC.

The gene calls are TRBV18 and TRBJ2-3; TRBD1 is a possible D gene (6 bases). The germline V gene encodes CDR1 KGHSH and CDR2 LQKENI. The CDR3 covers 14 residues. Trimming shortened V by 3 bases and J by 4 bases, and 11 bases separated the two germline ends. CDR3: CASSPDSSADTQYF. DNA for the CDR3: TGTGCCAGCTCACCGGACAGTAGCGCAGATACGCAGTATTTT.

The V call is TRBV6-1, the J call TRBJ2-7; tentative D call: TRBD2 (6 bases). The CDR3 runs to 13 residues. Trimming pared 6 bases from V and 0 bases from J, leaving 9 bases between. In germline, CDR1 is MNHNS, CDR2 SASEGT. The CDR3 loop reads CASRPGLSYEQYF. In nucleotides, the CDR3 is TGTGCCAGCAGACCGGGACTCTCCTACGAGCAGTACTTC.

The chain combines TRBV6-1 with TRBJ2-5, with 7 bases that match TRBD1. Germline CDR1 MNHNS, CDR2 SASEGT. The CDR3 has 16 residues. The V and J ends lost 0 bases and 0 bases, in that order; junction bases with no gene match: 4. CDR3 protein: CASSEATGVDQETQYF. The CDR3 DNA follows: TGTGCCAGCAGTGAAGCCACAGGGGTTGACCAAGAGACCCAGTACTTC.

The chain is built from TRBV7-8 and TRBJ2-2, with D unresolved. The germline V and J ends were trimmed by 5 bases and 4 bases, with 11 bases remaining between them. CDR3 length: 14 residues. Germline V CDR1 and CDR2: SGHVS, FQNEAQ. The CDR3 bases are TGTGCCAGCAGCCGTGACTCATTCACCGGGGAGCTGTTTTTT. As protein: CASSRDSFTGELFF.